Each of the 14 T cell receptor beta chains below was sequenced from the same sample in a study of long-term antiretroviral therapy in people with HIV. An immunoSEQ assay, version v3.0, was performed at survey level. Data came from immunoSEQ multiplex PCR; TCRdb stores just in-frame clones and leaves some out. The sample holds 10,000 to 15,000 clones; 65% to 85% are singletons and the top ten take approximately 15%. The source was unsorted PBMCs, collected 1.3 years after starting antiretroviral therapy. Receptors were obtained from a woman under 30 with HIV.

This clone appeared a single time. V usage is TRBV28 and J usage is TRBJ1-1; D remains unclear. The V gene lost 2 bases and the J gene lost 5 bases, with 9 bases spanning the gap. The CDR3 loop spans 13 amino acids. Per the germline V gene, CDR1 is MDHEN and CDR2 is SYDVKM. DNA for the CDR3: TGTGCCAGCAGTTTAACGGGTGGGACTGAAGCTTTCTTT. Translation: CASSLTGGTEAFF. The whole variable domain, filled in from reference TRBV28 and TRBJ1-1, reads DVKVTQSSRYLVKRTGEKVFLECVQDMDHENMFWYRQDPGLGLRLIYFSYDVKMKEKGDIPEGYSVSREKKERFSLILESASTNQTSMYLCASSLTGGTEAFFGQGTRLTVV.

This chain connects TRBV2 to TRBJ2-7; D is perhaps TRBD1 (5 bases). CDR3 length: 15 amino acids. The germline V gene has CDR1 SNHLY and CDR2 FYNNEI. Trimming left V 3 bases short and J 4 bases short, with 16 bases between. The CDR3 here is CASSEGQTPGYEQYF. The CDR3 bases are TGTGCCAGCAGTGAGGGGCAGACCCCAGGGTACGAGCAGTACTTC.

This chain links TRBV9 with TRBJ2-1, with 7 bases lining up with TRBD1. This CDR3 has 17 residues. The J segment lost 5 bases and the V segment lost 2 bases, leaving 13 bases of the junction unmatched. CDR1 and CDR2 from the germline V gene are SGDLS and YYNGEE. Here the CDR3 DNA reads TGTGCCAGCAGCGTCCATCAGCGGACAGGTATCAACAATGAGCAGTTCTTC. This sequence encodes CASSVHQRTGINNEQFF.

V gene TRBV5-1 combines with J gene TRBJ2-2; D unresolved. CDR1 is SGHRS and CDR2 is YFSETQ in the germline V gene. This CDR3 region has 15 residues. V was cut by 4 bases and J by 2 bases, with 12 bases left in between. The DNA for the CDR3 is TGCGCCAGCAGCCCGATGGAGTTTAACACCGGGGAGCTGTTTTTT. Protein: CASSPMEFNTGELFF.

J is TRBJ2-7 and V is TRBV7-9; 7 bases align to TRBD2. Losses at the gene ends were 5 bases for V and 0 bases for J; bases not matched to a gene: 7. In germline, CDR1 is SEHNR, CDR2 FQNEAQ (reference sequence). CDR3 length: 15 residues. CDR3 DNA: TGTGCCAGCAGCCCTAGCGGAGCTAGCTCCTACGAGCAGTACTTC. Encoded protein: CASSPSGASSYEQYF.

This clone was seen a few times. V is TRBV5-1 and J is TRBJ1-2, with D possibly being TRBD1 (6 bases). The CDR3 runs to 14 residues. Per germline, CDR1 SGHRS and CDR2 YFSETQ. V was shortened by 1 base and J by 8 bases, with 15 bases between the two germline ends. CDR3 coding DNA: TGCGCCAGCAGCTTGTCTTCGGGGGGCGAGGGCTACACCTTC. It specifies CASSLSSGGEGYTF. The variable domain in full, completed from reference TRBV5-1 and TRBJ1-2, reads KAGVTQTPRYLIKTRGQQVTLSCSPISGHRSVSWYQQTPGQGLQFLFEYFSETQRNKGNFPGRFSGRQFSNSRSEMNVSTLELGDSALYLCASSLSSGGEGYTFGSGTRLTVV.

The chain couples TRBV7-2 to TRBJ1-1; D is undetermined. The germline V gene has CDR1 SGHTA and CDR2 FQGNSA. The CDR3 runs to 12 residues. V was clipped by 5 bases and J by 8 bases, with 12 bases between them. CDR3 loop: CASSPLRGEAFF. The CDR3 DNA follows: TGTGCCAGCAGCCCCCTGCGAGGGGAAGCTTTCTTT. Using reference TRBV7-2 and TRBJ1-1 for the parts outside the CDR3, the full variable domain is GAGVSQSPSNKVTEKGKDVELRCDPISGHTALYWYRQSLGQGLEFLIYFQGNSAPDKSGLPSDRFSAERTGGSVSTLTIQRTQQEDSAVYLCASSPLRGEAFFGQGTRLTVV.

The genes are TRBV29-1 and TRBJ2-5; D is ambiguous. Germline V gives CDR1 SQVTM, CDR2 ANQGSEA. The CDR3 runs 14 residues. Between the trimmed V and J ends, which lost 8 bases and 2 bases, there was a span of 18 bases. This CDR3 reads CSFDLRVGQETQYF. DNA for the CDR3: TGCAGCTTCGACCTCAGAGTGGGTCAAGAGACCCAGTACTTC.

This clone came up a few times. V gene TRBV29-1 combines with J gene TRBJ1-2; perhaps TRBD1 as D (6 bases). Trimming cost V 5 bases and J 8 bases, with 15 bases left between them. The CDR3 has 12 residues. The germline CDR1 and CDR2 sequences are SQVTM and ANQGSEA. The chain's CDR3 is CSVQDSRSGYTF. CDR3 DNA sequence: TGCAGCGTTCAGGACAGTAGAAGCGGCTACACCTTC. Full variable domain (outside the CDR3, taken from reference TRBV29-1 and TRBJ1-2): SAVISQKPSRDICQRGTSLTIQCQVDSQVTMMFWYRQQPGQSLTLIATANQGSEATYESGFVIDKFPISRPNLTFSTLTVSNMSPEDSSIYLCSVQDSRSGYTFGSGTRLTVV.

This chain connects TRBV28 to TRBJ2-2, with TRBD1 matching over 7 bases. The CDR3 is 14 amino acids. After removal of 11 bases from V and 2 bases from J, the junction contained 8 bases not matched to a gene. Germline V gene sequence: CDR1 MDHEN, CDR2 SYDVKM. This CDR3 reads CAGAQGGNTGELFF. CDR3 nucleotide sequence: TGTGCCGGGGCCCAAGGGGGCAACACCGGGGAGCTGTTTTTT.

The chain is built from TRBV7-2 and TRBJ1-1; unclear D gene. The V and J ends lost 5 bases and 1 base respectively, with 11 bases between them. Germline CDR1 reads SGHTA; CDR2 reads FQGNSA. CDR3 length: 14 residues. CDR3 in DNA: TGTGCCAGCAGCCCGTTCTTTGGGAACACTGAAGCTTTCTTT. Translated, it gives CASSPFFGNTEAFF.

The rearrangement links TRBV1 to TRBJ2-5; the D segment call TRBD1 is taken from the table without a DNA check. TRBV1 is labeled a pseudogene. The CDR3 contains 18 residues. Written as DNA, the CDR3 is TGCACCAGCAGCCAAGAGGGGATACAGGGGGTGCTACAAGAGACCCAGTACTTC. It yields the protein CTSSQEGIQGVLQETQYF.

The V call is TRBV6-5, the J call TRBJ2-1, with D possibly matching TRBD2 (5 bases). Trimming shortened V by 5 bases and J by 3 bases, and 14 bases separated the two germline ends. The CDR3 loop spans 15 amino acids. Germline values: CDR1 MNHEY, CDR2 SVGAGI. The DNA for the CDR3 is TGTGCCAGCAGTCCGGCAGGACTGAACTACAATGAGCAGTTCTTC. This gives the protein CASSPAGLNYNEQFF.

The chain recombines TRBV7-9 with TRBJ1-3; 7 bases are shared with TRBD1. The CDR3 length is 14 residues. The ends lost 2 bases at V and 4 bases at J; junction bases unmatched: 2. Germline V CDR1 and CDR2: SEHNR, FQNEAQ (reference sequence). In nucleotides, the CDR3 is TGTGCCAGCAGCTTAAACAGGGGAGGAAACACCATATATTTT. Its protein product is CASSLNRGGNTIYF.